This T cell receptor (beta chain) was recorded in a study of OX40 agonist ivuxolimab in advanced cancers. Whole-study context: Past anti-PD-1, anti-PD-L1 or anti-CTLA-4 therapy was accepted, and approximately 37% had received some.

Comment on this clone: Its antigen is still unknown.

Germline V gene data show CDR1 as SEHNR and CDR2 as FQNEAQ (reference sequence). V dropped 5 bases and J dropped 3 bases, with 10 bases sitting between them. The CDR3 is made up of 13 amino acids. Broader study findings: Partial responders dosed at 0.1-3.0 mg/kg displayed clonal expansion ranking among the lowest.

Here immunoSEQ multiplex PCR was the method, and the copy in TCRdb shows in-frame clones only, minus some. The sample has fewer than 70,000 clones; approximately 90% are singletons. The specimen comprised CD4+ or CD8+ T cells sorted from blood, sampled in a trial of the OX40 agonist ivuxolimab. This sequence was found in an adult with an advanced solid tumor such as melanoma, head and neck, liver or kidney cancer. The rearrangement uses TRBV7-9 and TRBJ1-1, with D perhaps matching TRBD1 (5 bases). The CDR3 DNA follows: TGTGCCAGCAGCCCCCGAGGGGACACTGAAGCTTTCTTT. Its translation: CASSPRGDTEAFF.